This T cell receptor beta chain was profiled in a study of blood T cell repertoires in COVID-19. Study information: Sites in the United States, Italy and Spain provided acute and convalescent COVID-19 samples. From T cells, B-cell-depleted T cells, or PBMCs came the material, which was cDNA or gDNA.

Deletions cut 6 bases from V and 5 bases from J, with 16 bases between. This CDR3 region has 14 residues. The germline V gene has CDR1 MDHEN and CDR2 SYDVKM. Methods used by the authors: Amplification of reference gene primers provided the estimated nucleated cell counts. Sequencing used immunoSEQ multiplex PCR; TCRdb keeps in-frame clones, though not all of them. V, J and clone size are those of that table, while D and trimming were read from the DNA. Here the sample spans hundreds of thousands of clones, around 89% being singletons. The TCR comes from a woman in her twenties or thirties who had recovered from COVID-19. Sequenced material: peripheral blood. The chain combines TRBV28 with TRBJ1-1, with TRBD1 as a possible D gene (6 bases). CDR3 loop: CASRKQGTLTEAFF. The CDR3 DNA reads TGTGCCAGCAGAAAACAGGGAACTTTAACTGAAGCTTTCTTT.